This record concerns one T cell receptor beta chain sequence. The entry originates in a study of blood T cell repertoires in COVID-19. Sequencing used immunoSEQ multiplex PCR; TCRdb keeps in-frame clones, though not all of them. The repertoire has some 200,000 clones, roughly four fifths of them found once; the top ten carry about 9.3%. This clonotype was sampled from a man aged 40-55 years who had recovered from COVID-19. Sequenced input: PBMCs or T cells enriched from blood (not recorded which).

In DNA form, the CDR3 reads TGTGCCAGCAGCGTAGGAGCCGCAACTGAAGCTTTCTTT. Amino acids: CASSVGAATEAFF. The gene calls are TRBV9 and TRBJ1-1; no reliable D call. Germline values: CDR1 SGDLS, CDR2 YYNGEE. CDR3 length: 13 amino acids. Between the trimmed V and J ends, which lost 0 bases and 5 bases, there was a span of 8 bases. The complete variable domain, with remaining parts taken from reference TRBV9 and TRBJ1-1, reads DSGVTQTPKHLITATGQRVTLRCSPRSGDLSVYWYQQSLDQGLQFLIQYYNGEERAKGNILERFSAQQFPDLHSELNLSSLELGDSALYFCASSVGAATEAFFGQGTRLTVV.